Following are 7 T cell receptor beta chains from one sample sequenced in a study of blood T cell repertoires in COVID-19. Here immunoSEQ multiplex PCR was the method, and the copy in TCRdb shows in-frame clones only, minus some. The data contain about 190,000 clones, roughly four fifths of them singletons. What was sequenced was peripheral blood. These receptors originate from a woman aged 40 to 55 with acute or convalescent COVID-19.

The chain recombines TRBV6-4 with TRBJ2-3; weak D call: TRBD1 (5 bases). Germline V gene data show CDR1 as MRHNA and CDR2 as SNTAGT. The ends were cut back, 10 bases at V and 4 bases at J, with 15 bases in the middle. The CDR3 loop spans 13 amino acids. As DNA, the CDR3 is TGTGCCACAAGACAGTTAGGGGCAGATACGCAGTATTTT. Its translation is CATRQLGADTQYF.

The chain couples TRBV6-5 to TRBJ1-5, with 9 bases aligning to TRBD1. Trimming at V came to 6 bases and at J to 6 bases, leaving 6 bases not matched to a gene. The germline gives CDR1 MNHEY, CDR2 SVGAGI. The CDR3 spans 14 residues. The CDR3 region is CASRKGQGGQPQHF. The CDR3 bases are TGTGCCAGCAGAAAGGGACAGGGAGGTCAGCCCCAGCATTTT.

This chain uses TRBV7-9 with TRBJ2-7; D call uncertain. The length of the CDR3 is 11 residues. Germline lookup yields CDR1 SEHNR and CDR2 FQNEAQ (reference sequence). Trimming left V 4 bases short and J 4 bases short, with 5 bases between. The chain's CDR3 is CASSSPYEQYF. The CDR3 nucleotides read TGTGCCAGCAGCTCCCCATACGAGCAGTACTTC. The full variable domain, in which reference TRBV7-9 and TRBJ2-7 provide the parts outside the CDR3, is DTGVSQNPRHKITKRGQNVTFRCDPISEHNRLYWYRQTLGQGPEFLTYFQNEAQLEKSRLLSDRFSAERPKGSFSTLEIQRTEQGDSAMYLCASSSPYEQYFGPGTRLTVT.

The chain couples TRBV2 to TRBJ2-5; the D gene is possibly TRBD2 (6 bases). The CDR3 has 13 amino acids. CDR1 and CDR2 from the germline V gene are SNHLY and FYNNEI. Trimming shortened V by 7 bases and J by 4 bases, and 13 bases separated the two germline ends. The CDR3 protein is CASTREFIETQYF. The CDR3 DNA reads TGTGCCAGCACCCGGGAGTTTATAGAGACCCAGTACTTC. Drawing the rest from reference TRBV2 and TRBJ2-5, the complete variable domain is EPEVTQTPSHQVTQMGQEVILRCVPISNHLYFYWYRQILGQKVEFLVSFYNNEISEKSEIFDDQFSVERPDGSNFTLKIRSTKLEDSAMYFCASTREFIETQYFGPGTRLLVL.

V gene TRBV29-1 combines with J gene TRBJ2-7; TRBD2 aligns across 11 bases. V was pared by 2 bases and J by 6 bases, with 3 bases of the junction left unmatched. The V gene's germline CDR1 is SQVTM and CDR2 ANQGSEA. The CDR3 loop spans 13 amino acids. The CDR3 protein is CSVELLAGAEQYF. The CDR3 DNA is TGCAGCGTTGAACTACTAGCGGGGGCCGAGCAGTACTTC.

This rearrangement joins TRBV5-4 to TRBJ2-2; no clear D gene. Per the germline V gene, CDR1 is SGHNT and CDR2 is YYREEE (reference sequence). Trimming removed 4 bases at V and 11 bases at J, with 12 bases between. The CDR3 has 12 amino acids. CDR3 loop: CASSPSGAELFF. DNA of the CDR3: TGTGCCAGCAGCCCTTCAGGTGCAGAGCTGTTTTTT.

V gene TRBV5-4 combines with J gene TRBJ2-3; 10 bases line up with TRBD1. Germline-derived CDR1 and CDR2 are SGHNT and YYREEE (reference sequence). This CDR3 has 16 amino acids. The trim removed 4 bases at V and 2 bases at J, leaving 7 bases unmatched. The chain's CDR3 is CASSPWTGGVTDTQYF. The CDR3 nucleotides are TGTGCCAGCAGCCCCTGGACAGGGGGTGTCACAGATACGCAGTATTTT.